The next 21 T cell receptor beta chains were all read from a single sample in a study of beta chain features in type 1 diabetes. TCRB transcripts that were expressed got sequenced, as all of the isolated RNA had been reverse transcribed. Sequenced by immunoSEQ multiplex PCR; TCRdb stores in-frame clones only, minus some. The data hold 450,000 to 600,000 clones, with approximately 31% observed a single time. Material: naive CD4+ T cells from blood. Source of these receptors: a man aged 18 to 35 in good health.

The chain recombines TRBV7-9 with TRBJ2-5; D might be TRBD1 (6 bases). V was shortened by 1 base and J by 1 base, with 16 bases between the two germline ends. CDR1 and CDR2 (germline): SEHNR, FQNEAQ (reference sequence). This CDR3 is built from 17 residues. CDR3 loop: CASSLGHGDIFQETQYF. In nucleotides, the CDR3 is TGTGCCAGCAGCTTAGGGCACGGGGACATATTCCAAGAGACCCAGTACTTC.

The rearrangement joins TRBV4-1 to TRBJ1-2; 8 bases are a match to TRBD1. After removal of 5 bases from V and 4 bases from J, the junction contained 9 bases not matched to a gene. From germline, CDR1 is MGHRA and CDR2 YSYEKL. The CDR3 is 15 amino acids. CDR3: CASSSTAGTGYGYTF. CDR3 DNA: TGCGCCAGCAGCTCTACTGCCGGGACAGGCTATGGCTACACCTTC.

This clone showed up just a few times. The gene calls are TRBV29-1 and TRBJ2-5; perhaps TRBD1 as D (5 bases). Trimming stripped 4 bases from V and 4 bases from J, with 10 bases between. From germline, CDR1 is SQVTM and CDR2 ANQGSEA. This CDR3 comprises 12 residues. The CDR3 region has the DNA TGCAGCGTTGGGACATCGGGAGAGACCCAGTACTTC. Translated: CSVGTSGETQYF. Using reference TRBV29-1 and TRBJ2-5 for the parts outside the CDR3, the full variable domain is SAVISQKPSRDICQRGTSLTIQCQVDSQVTMMFWYRQQPGQSLTLIATANQGSEATYESGFVIDKFPISRPNLTFSTLTVSNMSPEDSSIYLCSVGTSGETQYFGPGTRLLVL.

The chain has TRBV2 and TRBJ2-6; no clear D. The CDR3 loop spans 15 amino acids. The germline V gene has CDR1 SNHLY and CDR2 FYNNEI. V shed 8 bases and J shed 4 bases, with 15 bases lying between them. The CDR3 sequence: CASQLFTPGANVLTF. The CDR3 bases are TGTGCCAGCCAGCTATTTACCCCGGGGGCCAACGTCCTGACTTTC.

The genes are TRBV7-2 and TRBJ2-1; 7 nucleotides align to TRBD1. Germline CDR1 is SGHTA and CDR2 is FQGNSA. CDR3 length equals 14 residues. V was clipped by 10 bases and J by 3 bases; unmatched bases: 9. This chain's CDR3 is CATQGQLFYNEQFF. For the CDR3, the DNA is TGTGCCACCCAGGGACAGCTCTTCTACAATGAGCAGTTCTTC.

The CDR3 is CATSSGGGNEQFF. Written as DNA, the CDR3 is TGTGCCACCAGCAGTGGAGGGGGCAATGAGCAGTTCTTC. The J gene is TRBJ2-1, the V gene TRBV15; D might be TRBD1 or TRBD2, each matching 6 bases. V shed 3 bases and J shed 6 bases, with 9 bases lying between them. This CDR3 has 13 residues. Germline V gene lookup returns CDR1 LNHNV and CDR2 YYDKDF (reference sequence).

This clone was detected a few times. The chain links TRBV27 to TRBJ2-5, with D perhaps given as TRBD1 or TRBD2 (5 bases each). Looked up from germline, CDR1 is MNHEY and CDR2 is SMNVEV (reference sequence). The V end lost 4 bases, the J end lost 6 bases, and 9 bases lay between the germline ends. CDR3 length equals 12 residues. The CDR3 loop reads CASSSGRQTQYF. In nucleotides, the CDR3 is TGTGCCAGCAGTTCAGGGAGACAGACCCAGTACTTC.

Here the CDR3 reads CASSLARQHEQYF. Written as DNA, the CDR3 is TGTGCCAGCAGCTTAGCCCGGCAGCACGAGCAGTACTTC. J is TRBJ2-7 and V is TRBV7-2; D unclear. This CDR3 has 13 amino acids. V was clipped by 0 bases and J by 5 bases, with 8 bases between them. CDR1 is SGHTA and CDR2 is FQGNSA in the germline V gene.

This clone was seen a handful of times. The chain combines TRBV29-1 with TRBJ2-7, with 11 bases matching TRBD2. The V gene's germline CDR1 is SQVTM and CDR2 ANQGSEA. After removal of 6 bases from V and 6 bases from J, the junction contained 10 bases not matched to a gene. CDR3 size: 14 residues. CDR3 residues: CSVRTTSGIAEQYF. The CDR3 coding sequence is TGCAGCGTGCGTACGACTAGCGGGATTGCCGAGCAGTACTTC.

The chain is built from TRBV4-1 and TRBJ2-1, with 7 bases identical to TRBD1. The V segment lost 2 bases and the J segment 15 bases; nucleotides outside the gene matches: 25. The CDR3 consists of 18 residues. CDR1 is MGHRA and CDR2 is YSYEKL in the germline V gene. Here the CDR3 DNA reads TGCGCCAGCAGCCAACTCGGGCTTTCCGGGACAGCCACGTCTCACCCGTTCTTC. It is translated as CASSQLGLSGTATSHPFF.

This chain connects TRBV29-1 to TRBJ1-5; weak D call: TRBD1 (5 bases). With 6 bases removed from V and 1 base from J, the gap between germline ends came to 16 bases. CDR1 and CDR2 (germline): SQVTM, ANQGSEA. The CDR3 has 15 amino acids. For the CDR3, the DNA is TGCAGCGTAGGACATGTTCGGAAGAGCAATCAGCCCCAGCATTTT. It is translated as CSVGHVRKSNQPQHF.

The CDR3 loop reads CASSGTGENEQYF. CDR3 in DNA: TGTGCCAGCAGCGGAACGGGAGAGAACGAGCAGTACTTC. The chain carries TRBV9 and TRBJ2-7; TRBD2 is a possible D gene (6 bases). This CDR3 region has 13 residues. Germline assignment: CDR1 SGDLS and CDR2 YYNGEE. V was trimmed by 3 bases and J by 5 bases, leaving 12 bases between them.

The rearrangement links TRBV30 to TRBJ2-3; D is perhaps TRBD1 (6 bases). V was trimmed by 3 bases and J by 0 bases, leaving 13 bases between them. The CDR3 extends over 15 amino acids. The germline V gene has CDR1 GTSNPN and CDR2 SVGIG (reference sequence). CDR3 loop: CAWSEGHRSTDTQYF. CDR3 in DNA: TGTGCCTGGAGCGAGGGACACCGGAGCACAGATACGCAGTATTTT.

This clone was found a few times. The chain has TRBV13 and TRBJ2-7; 8 bases match TRBD1. Germline V gene data show CDR1 as PRHDT and CDR2 as FYEKMQ (reference sequence). V shed 6 bases and J 6 bases; nucleotides not matched to a gene: 13. The CDR3 consists of 15 residues. The CDR3 DNA follows: TGTGCCAGCAGTAGCAGGGGGCGCATATCAGGCGAGCAGTACTTC. It yields the protein CASSSRGRISGEQYF. Full variable domain (outside the CDR3, taken from reference TRBV13 and TRBJ2-7): AAGVIQSPRHLIKEKRETATLKCYPIPRHDTVYWYQQGPGQDPQFLISFYEKMQSDKGSIPDRFSAQQFSDYHSELNMSSLELGDSALYFCASSSRGRISGEQYFGPGTRLTVT.

This clone appeared once. The J gene is TRBJ2-7, the V gene TRBV25-1, with D unclear. This CDR3 region has 13 residues. CDR1 is MGHDK and CDR2 is SYGVNS in the germline V gene. The V end was cut by 5 bases, the J end by 4 bases, with 12 bases between. CDR3 in amino acids: CASSPLPGYEQYF. For the CDR3, the DNA is TGTGCCAGCAGTCCCCTTCCTGGTTACGAGCAGTACTTC.

The chain's CDR3 is CATSPGDYEQYF. In nucleotides, the CDR3 is TGTGCCACCAGCCCAGGGGACTACGAGCAGTACTTC. The chain employs TRBV15 and TRBJ2-7; TRBD1 is a possible D gene (6 bases). V lost 5 bases and J 3 bases, leaving 8 bases between the germline ends. The germline CDR1 and CDR2 sequences are LNHNV and YYDKDF (reference sequence). The CDR3 extends over 12 amino acids.

This clone was seen only a few times. The V gene is TRBV5-6, the J gene TRBJ2-2, with TRBD2 as a possible D gene (5 bases). Trimming pared 0 bases from V and 4 bases from J, leaving 10 bases between. The germline CDR1 and CDR2 sequences are SGHDT and YYEEEE. This CDR3 is built from 15 residues. Written as DNA, the CDR3 is TGTGCCAGCAGCTTGGACGGCGGAGGCACCGGGGAGCTGTTTTTT. Translated: CASSLDGGGTGELFF.

This clone came up a few times. The chain carries TRBV29-1 and TRBJ1-1; tentative D call: TRBD1 (6 bases). This CDR3 region has 14 residues. Germline CDR1 reads SQVTM; CDR2 reads ANQGSEA. Trimming removed 3 bases at V and 1 base at J, with 12 bases between. The CDR3: CSVDQTGENTEAFF. Written as DNA, the CDR3 is TGCAGCGTTGACCAGACAGGTGAGAACACTGAAGCTTTCTTT.

The chain has TRBV9 and TRBJ1-1; tentatively, D is TRBD1 (5 bases). Germline V gene data show CDR1 as SGDLS and CDR2 as YYNGEE. This CDR3 is built from 14 residues. The V and J ends lost 3 bases and 3 bases respectively, with 12 bases between them. The CDR3 sequence is CASSARDFDTEAFF. CDR3 nucleotide sequence: TGTGCCAGCAGCGCCCGGGACTTCGACACTGAAGCTTTCTTT.

This clone was found a few times. V and J are TRBV13 and TRBJ2-5; 8 nucleotides align to TRBD2. J gave up 0 bases and V 3 bases, and 3 bases lay outside the gene matches. Germline-derived CDR1 and CDR2 are PRHDT and FYEKMQ (reference sequence). The CDR3 has 15 amino acids. CDR3 nucleotide sequence: TGTGCCAGCAGCTTTTCTAGCGGGTACCAAGAGACCCAGTACTTC. Protein sequence: CASSFSSGYQETQYF.

As regards this clone: This specimen includes other DNA sequences encoding the same CDR3. V is TRBV28 and J is TRBJ2-4, with D hard to call. V lost 3 bases, J lost 0 bases, and 9 bases lay in between. Looked up from germline, CDR1 is MDHEN and CDR2 is SYDVKM. The CDR3 is 15 residues long. CDR3 residues: CASSFPSGAKNIQYF. As DNA, the CDR3 is TGTGCCAGCAGTTTCCCATCGGGAGCCAAAAACATTCAGTACTTC.